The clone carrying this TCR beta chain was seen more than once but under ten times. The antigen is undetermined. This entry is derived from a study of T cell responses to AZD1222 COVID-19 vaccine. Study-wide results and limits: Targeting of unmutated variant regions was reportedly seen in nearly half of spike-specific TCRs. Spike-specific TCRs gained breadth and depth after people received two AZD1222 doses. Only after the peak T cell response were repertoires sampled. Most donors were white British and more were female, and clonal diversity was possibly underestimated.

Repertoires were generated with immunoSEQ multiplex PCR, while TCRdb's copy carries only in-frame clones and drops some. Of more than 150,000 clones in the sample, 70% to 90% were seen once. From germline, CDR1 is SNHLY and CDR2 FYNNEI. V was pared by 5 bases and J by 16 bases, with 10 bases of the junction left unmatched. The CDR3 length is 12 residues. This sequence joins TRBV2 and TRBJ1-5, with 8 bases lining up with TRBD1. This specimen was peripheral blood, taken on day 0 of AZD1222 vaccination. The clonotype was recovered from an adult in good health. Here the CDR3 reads CASSFGTGKKHF. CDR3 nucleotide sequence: TGTGCCAGCAGTTTCGGGACAGGAAAAAAACATTTT. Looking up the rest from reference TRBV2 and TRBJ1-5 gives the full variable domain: EPEVTQTPSHQVTQMGQEVILRCVPISNHLYFYWYRQILGQKVEFLVSFYNNEISEKSEIFDDQFSVERPDGSNFTLKIRSTKLEDSAMYFCASSFGTGKKHFGDGTRLSIL.